A single sample is the source of the 13 T cell receptor beta chains below, sequenced in a study of persistence of HIV-infected CD4 T cells. No antigen has been identified for these receptors. This was the immunoSEQ version 4 assay in survey mode. The table came from immunoSEQ multiplex PCR; TCRdb's copy has only in-frame clones and leaves some out. The table includes over 40,000 clones, around 78% detected once. Overlapping HIV-1 Gag 15-mer peptides at approximately 1 ug per peptide per mL were used. Memory cells lacking CD40L and CD69 with high CD45RO were sorted. Source: CD4+ T cells sorted from PBMCs after roughly 18-hour stimulation, taken from a patient who received antiretroviral therapy. These TCRs come from an adult man with HIV who was CMV-seropositive.

The J gene is TRBJ1-5, the V gene TRBV10-3; no clear D. Trimming shortened V by 4 bases and J by 6 bases, and 7 bases separated the two germline ends. Germline CDR1 reads ENHRY; CDR2 reads SYGVKD. CDR3 length: 12 amino acids. CDR3 protein: CAISGTPQPQHF. Here the CDR3 DNA reads TGTGCCATCAGTGGAACCCCTCAGCCCCAGCATTTT.

V usage is TRBV6-5 and J usage is TRBJ2-7, with 10 bases fitting TRBD1. Germline loops: CDR1 MNHEY, CDR2 SVGAGI. V lost 8 bases to trimming and J lost 6 bases; unmatched junction nucleotides: 13. CDR3 size: 15 residues. The CDR3 loop reads CASVREGGQGREQYF. Written as DNA, the CDR3 is TGTGCCAGCGTCAGAGAAGGGGGACAGGGGCGCGAGCAGTACTTC.

This clone was detected only once. V usage is TRBV7-2 and J usage is TRBJ1-5; D call uncertain. Trimming left V 4 bases short and J 0 bases short, with 10 bases between. Germline V CDR1 and CDR2: SGHTA, FQGNSA. This CDR3 region has 15 residues. The CDR3 region is CASSWTVDSNQPQHF. The DNA of the CDR3 is TGTGCCAGCAGCTGGACGGTGGATAGCAATCAGCCCCAGCATTTT.

The rearrangement joins TRBV29-1 to TRBJ2-7; D remains ambiguous. V was pared by 4 bases and J by 6 bases, with 10 bases between. This CDR3 region has 11 residues. CDR1 and CDR2 from the germline V gene are SQVTM and ANQGSEA. CDR3 protein: CSVGVGFEQYF. DNA of the CDR3: TGCAGCGTTGGAGTGGGGTTCGAGCAGTACTTC.

The chain has TRBV3-1 (or the pseudogene TRBV3-2) and TRBJ1-3, with D unresolved. The ends were cut back, 0 bases at V and 3 bases at J, with 9 bases in the middle. The V gene's germline CDR1 is LGHDT and CDR2 YNNKEL (reference sequence). This CDR3 is 15 amino acids long. The CDR3 loop is CASSQDRAGGNTIYF. The CDR3 DNA reads TGTGCCAGCAGCCAAGATCGGGCTGGTGGAAACACCATATATTTT.

The chain combines TRBV18 with TRBJ1-4, with D perhaps TRBD1 (6 bases). This CDR3 region has 13 residues. Trimming cost V 6 bases and J 7 bases, with 12 bases left between them. CDR1 is KGHSH, CDR2 LQKENI, per germline. DNA of the CDR3: TGTGCCAGCTCTCAGGGGCGAACTGAAAAACTGTTTTTT. Translating it yields CASSQGRTEKLFF.

The rearrangement uses TRBV24-1 and TRBJ2-1, with 11 positions matching TRBD2. There are 15 residues in the CDR3. Germline lookup yields CDR1 KGHDR and CDR2 SFDVKD. Trimming took 4 bases from V and 4 from J; bases not matched to a gene: 2. The CDR3 reads CATSEASGGYNEQFF. DNA for the CDR3: TGTGCCACCAGTGAGGCTAGCGGGGGGTACAATGAGCAGTTCTTC.

The CDR3 protein is CASSPRGGSYPYGYTF. The DNA of the CDR3 is TGTGCCAGTAGCCCCCGGGGGGGCAGTTACCCCTATGGCTACACCTTC. The chain carries TRBV19 and TRBJ1-2; D perhaps matches TRBD1 (6 bases). Germline CDR1 is LNHDA and CDR2 is SQIVND (reference sequence). The CDR3 has 16 residues. Trimming took off 6 bases at V and 4 bases at J, with 21 bases between the two ends.

This chain connects TRBV7-2 to TRBJ1-2; no reliable D call. Looked up from germline, CDR1 is SGHTA and CDR2 is FQGNSA. The V end was cut by 1 base, the J end by 5 bases, with 11 bases between. The CDR3 is 14 residues long. The CDR3 nucleotides are TGTGCCAGCAGCTTAGAGATGGGAGCTTATGGCTACACCTTC. Encoded protein: CASSLEMGAYGYTF. The full variable domain, completed using reference TRBV7-2 and TRBJ1-2, is GAGVSQSPSNKVTEKGKDVELRCDPISGHTALYWYRQSLGQGLEFLIYFQGNSAPDKSGLPSDRFSAERTGGSVSTLTIQRTQQEDSAVYLCASSLEMGAYGYTFGSGTRLTVV.

This rearrangement joins TRBV7-2 to TRBJ2-3, with D perhaps matching TRBD1 or TRBD2 (5 bases each). The V end lost 1 base, the J end lost 1 base, and 12 bases lay between the germline ends. Germline V lookup: CDR1 SGHTA, CDR2 FQGNSA. CDR3 length: 16 amino acids. CDR3 in amino acids: CASSLGGGGGTDTQYF. As DNA, the CDR3 is TGTGCCAGCAGCTTAGGGGGCGGAGGTGGCACAGATACGCAGTATTTT.

This rearrangement joins TRBV10-3 to TRBJ2-7, with D maybe TRBD1 (7 bases). V shed 10 bases and J shed 3 bases, with 16 bases lying between them. The CDR3 covers 13 residues. CDR1 is ENHRY, CDR2 SYGVKD, per germline. The chain's CDR3 is CATSGQGDYEQYF. The CDR3, as DNA: TGTGCCACAAGCGGGCAGGGGGACTACGAGCAGTACTTC.

The chain links TRBV25-1 to TRBJ1-2; TRBD1 might be the D (5 bases). The CDR3 contains 14 residues. The V end lost 3 bases, the J end lost 4 bases, and 12 bases lay between the germline ends. Germline assignment: CDR1 MGHDK and CDR2 SYGVNS. CDR3 loop: CASSEGGVGYGYTF. CDR3 sequence (DNA): TGTGCCAGCAGTGAGGGAGGGGTTGGCTATGGCTACACCTTC.

The V and J genes are TRBV7-9 and TRBJ2-7, with D perhaps being TRBD1 or TRBD2 (6 bases each). The V and J ends lost 0 bases and 3 bases respectively, with 15 bases between them. Germline V lookup: CDR1 SEHNR, CDR2 FQNEAQ (reference sequence). This CDR3 is 16 amino acids long. For the CDR3, the DNA is TGTGCCAGCAGCTTAGCCCAGCCGGGGGCGTACTACGAGCAGTACTTC. Translated: CASSLAQPGAYYEQYF.